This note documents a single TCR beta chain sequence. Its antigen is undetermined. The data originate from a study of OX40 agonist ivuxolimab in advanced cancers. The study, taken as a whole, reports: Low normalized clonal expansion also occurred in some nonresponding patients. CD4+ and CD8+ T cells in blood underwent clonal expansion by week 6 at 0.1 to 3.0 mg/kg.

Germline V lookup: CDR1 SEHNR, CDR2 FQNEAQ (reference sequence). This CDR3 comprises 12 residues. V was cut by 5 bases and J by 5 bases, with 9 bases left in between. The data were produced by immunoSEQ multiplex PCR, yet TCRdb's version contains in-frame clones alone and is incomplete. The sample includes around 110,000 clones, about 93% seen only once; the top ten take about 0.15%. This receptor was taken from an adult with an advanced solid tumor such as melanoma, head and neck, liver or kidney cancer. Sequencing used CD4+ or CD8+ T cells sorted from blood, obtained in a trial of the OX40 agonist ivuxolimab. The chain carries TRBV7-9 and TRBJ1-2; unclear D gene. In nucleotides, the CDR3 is TGTGCCAGCAGCAACACAGAGTATGGCTACACCTTC. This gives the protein CASSNTEYGYTF. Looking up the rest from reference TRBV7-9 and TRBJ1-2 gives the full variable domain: DTGVSQNPRHKITKRGQNVTFRCDPISEHNRLYWYRQTLGQGPEFLTYFQNEAQLEKSRLLSDRFSAERPKGSFSTLEIQRTEQGDSAMYLCASSNTEYGYTFGSGTRLTVV.